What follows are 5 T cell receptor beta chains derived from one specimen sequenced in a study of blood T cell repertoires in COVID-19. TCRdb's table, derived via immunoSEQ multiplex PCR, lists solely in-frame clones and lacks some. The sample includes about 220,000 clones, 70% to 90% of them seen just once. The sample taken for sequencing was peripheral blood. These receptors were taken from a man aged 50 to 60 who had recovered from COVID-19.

CDR3 coding DNA: TGTGCCAGTAGTACCGCGGGGGCTGGCTATGGCTACACCTTC. Encoded protein: CASSTAGAGYGYTF. The chain links TRBV19 to TRBJ1-2, with a weak D call TRBD1 (6 bases). Trimming stripped 4 bases from V and 4 bases from J, with 13 bases between. Germline V gene sequence: CDR1 LNHDA, CDR2 SQIVND (reference sequence). The CDR3 has 14 residues. Together with reference TRBV19 and TRBJ1-2, the CDR3 gives the full variable domain: DGGITQSPKYLFRKEGQNVTLSCEQNLNHDAMYWYRQDPGQGLRLIYYSQIVNDFQKGDIAEGYSVSREKKESFPLTVTSAQKNPTAFYLCASSTAGAGYGYTFGSGTRLTVV.

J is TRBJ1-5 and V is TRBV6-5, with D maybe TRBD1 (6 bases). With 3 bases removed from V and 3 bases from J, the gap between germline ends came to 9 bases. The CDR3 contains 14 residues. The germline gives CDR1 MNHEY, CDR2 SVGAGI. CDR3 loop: CASSYRQANQPQHF. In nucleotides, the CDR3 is TGTGCCAGCAGTTATCGACAGGCCAATCAGCCCCAGCATTTT.

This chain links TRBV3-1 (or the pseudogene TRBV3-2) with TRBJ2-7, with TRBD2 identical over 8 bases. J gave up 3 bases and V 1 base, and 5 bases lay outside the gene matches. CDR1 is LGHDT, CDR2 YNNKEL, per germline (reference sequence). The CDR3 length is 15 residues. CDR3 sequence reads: CASSQGAGGVYEQYF. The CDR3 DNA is TGTGCCAGCAGCCAAGGGGCGGGAGGAGTCTACGAGCAGTACTTC.

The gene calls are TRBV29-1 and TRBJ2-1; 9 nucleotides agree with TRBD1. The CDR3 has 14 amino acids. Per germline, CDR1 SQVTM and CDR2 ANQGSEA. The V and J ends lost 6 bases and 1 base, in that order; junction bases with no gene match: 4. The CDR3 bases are TGCAGCGTGCAGGGACAGGGATCCTACAATGAGCAGTTCTTC. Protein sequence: CSVQGQGSYNEQFF.

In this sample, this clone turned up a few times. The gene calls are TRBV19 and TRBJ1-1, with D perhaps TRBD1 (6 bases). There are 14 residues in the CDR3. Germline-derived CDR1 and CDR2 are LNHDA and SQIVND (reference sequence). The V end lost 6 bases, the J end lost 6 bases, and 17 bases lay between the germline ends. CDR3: CASSLGSGAPEAFF. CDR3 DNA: TGTGCCAGTAGCCTTGGGTCAGGGGCACCTGAAGCTTTCTTT.